The next 23 T cell receptor beta chains were all read from a single sample in a study of cytomegalovirus exposure and HLA in healthy donors. PCR was performed using 60 Vbeta and 13 Jbeta primers. Produced via immunoSEQ multiplex PCR; TCRdb's table is partial and in-frame only. The profile shows under 20,000 clones, 84% of them singletons. Material for sequencing was PBMCs. The receptors come from a human donor in good health.

The gene calls are TRBV7-2 and TRBJ2-4; perhaps TRBD1 as D (6 bases). Trimming took off 3 bases at V and 7 bases at J, with 10 bases between the two ends. The CDR3 extends over 13 amino acids. Germline V gene lookup returns CDR1 SGHTA and CDR2 FQGNSA. CDR3 nucleotide sequence: TGTGCCAGCAGCTTCTACAGGGATAACATTCAGTACTTC. Protein product: CASSFYRDNIQYF.

This clone was observed a handful of times. The genes are TRBV7-2 and TRBJ2-7, with TRBD1 identical over 10 bases. CDR1 and CDR2 from the germline V gene are SGHTA and FQGNSA. Losses at the gene ends were 5 bases for V and 2 bases for J; bases not matched to a gene: 6. The CDR3 loop spans 15 amino acids. CDR3 in amino acids: CASSPGTGEPYEQYF. The CDR3 bases are TGTGCCAGCAGCCCCGGGACAGGGGAACCCTACGAGCAGTACTTC.

This clone is a singleton in its sample. The rearrangement links TRBV5-8 to TRBJ2-1; tentative D call: TRBD2 (5 bases). This CDR3 is 15 amino acids long. Trimming took off 1 base at V and 0 bases at J, with 8 bases between the two ends. Germline V CDR1 and CDR2: SGHTS, YDEGEE. The CDR3: CASSLLGSSYNEQFF. The CDR3 nucleotides are TGTGCCAGCAGCTTGTTAGGGAGCTCCTACAATGAGCAGTTCTTC.

The rearrangement links TRBV25-1 to TRBJ2-3, with 11 bases lining up with TRBD2. Trimming at V came to 5 bases and at J to 2 bases, leaving 9 bases not matched to a gene. The CDR3 runs 17 residues. In germline, CDR1 is MGHDK, CDR2 SYGVNS. CDR3 nucleotide sequence: TGTGCCAGCAGTTTGCCCGGGACTAGCGGAATCACAGATACGCAGTATTTT. Translated, it gives CASSLPGTSGITDTQYF.

The chain has TRBV2 and TRBJ2-1; D possibly corresponds to TRBD2 (5 bases). The CDR3 loop spans 14 amino acids. The germline V gene has CDR1 SNHLY and CDR2 FYNNEI. Trimming took off 10 bases at V and 5 bases at J, with 18 bases between the two ends. The CDR3: CATQYTSSHNEQFF. In DNA form, the CDR3 reads TGTGCCACCCAATACACTAGTAGTCACAATGAGCAGTTCTTC. The full variable domain, completed using reference TRBV2 and TRBJ2-1, is EPEVTQTPSHQVTQMGQEVILRCVPISNHLYFYWYRQILGQKVEFLVSFYNNEISEKSEIFDDQFSVERPDGSNFTLKIRSTKLEDSAMYFCATQYTSSHNEQFFGPGTRLTVL.

The chain couples TRBV7-9 to TRBJ2-3; possibly TRBD1 for D (6 bases). V gave up 7 bases and J gave up 2 bases, with 13 bases separating them. CDR1 is SEHNR and CDR2 is FQNEAQ in the germline V gene (reference sequence). The CDR3 has 14 residues. The CDR3 DNA is TGTGCCAGCAACCCAACAGGGACCACAGATACGCAGTATTTT. Translation gives CASNPTGTTDTQYF. The variable domain in full, with the rest retrieved from reference TRBV7-9 and TRBJ2-3, is DTGVSQNPRHKITKRGQNVTFRCDPISEHNRLYWYRQTLGQGPEFLTYFQNEAQLEKSRLLSDRFSAERPKGSFSTLEIQRTEQGDSAMYLCASNPTGTTDTQYFGPGTRLTVL.

Turning to this clone: At one end, the junction sequence differs from germline, possibly due to a read error. The rearrangement uses TRBV4-1 and TRBJ2-5; 7 nucleotides match TRBD1. CDR3 length: 16 residues. CDR1 and CDR2 from the germline V gene are MGHRA and YSYEKL. In DNA, the CDR3 is TGCGCCAGCAGCCAAGTTAAGGGGGCAACACAAGGGACCCAGTACTTC. Its translation is CASSQVKGATQGTQYF.

The gene calls are TRBV7-5 and TRBJ1-3; the table calls TRBD1, which could not be checked here. TRBV7-5 is marked as a pseudogene. The CDR3 sequence is 18 residues long. The CDR3 here is CVRSLRAAGNRSGNTIYF. For the CDR3, the DNA is TGTGTCAGAAGCTTAAGGGCGGCAGGGAATCGGTCTGGAAACACCATATATTTT.

The gene calls are TRBV7-2 and TRBJ2-1; 10 positions match TRBD2. Germline V gene lookup returns CDR1 SGHTA and CDR2 FQGNSA. V lost 5 bases and J lost 4; bases outside the gene matches: 2. CDR3 size: 14 residues. This chain's CDR3 is CASSPTSGYNEQFF. The CDR3 coding sequence is TGTGCCAGCAGCCCGACTAGCGGGTACAATGAGCAGTTCTTC.

The CDR3 region is CASSPPVVRETQYF. The DNA for the CDR3 is TGTGCCAGCTCACCACCGGTAGTTCGAGAGACCCAGTACTTC. V and J are TRBV18 and TRBJ2-5, with unresolved D. Trimming shortened V by 0 bases and J by 4 bases, and 9 bases separated the two germline ends. CDR1 is KGHSH and CDR2 is LQKENI in the germline V gene. This CDR3 spans 14 amino acids.

This chain uses TRBV18 with TRBJ1-5, with 8 bases matching TRBD1. Unmatched junction bases numbered 8, after V lost 0 bases and J lost 7 bases. This CDR3 region has 16 residues. The germline V gene has CDR1 KGHSH and CDR2 LQKENI. The CDR3 DNA is TGTGCCAGCTCACCACCGATAGGACAGGGAAGCCAGCCCCAGCATTTT. It specifies CASSPPIGQGSQPQHF.

The chain employs TRBV6-5 and TRBJ1-1; no firm D call. The germline gives CDR1 MNHEY, CDR2 SVGAGI. The germline V and J ends were trimmed by 0 bases and 7 bases, with 6 bases remaining between them. CDR3 length equals 12 residues. DNA for the CDR3: TGTGCCAGCAGTTACTCGACTGGTGAAGCTTTCTTT. The encoded protein is CASSYSTGEAFF.

V gene TRBV7-2 combines with J gene TRBJ2-3; weak D call: TRBD2 (7 bases). Trimming removed 1 base at V and 3 bases at J, with 11 bases between. This CDR3 comprises 15 residues. Germline V CDR1 and CDR2: SGHTA, FQGNSA. This CDR3 reads CASSLGGGETDTQYF. CDR3 coding DNA: TGTGCCAGCAGCTTAGGAGGGGGGGAAACAGATACGCAGTATTTT.

The gene calls are TRBV6-6 and TRBJ1-5; possibly TRBD1 for D (5 bases). The CDR3 length is 13 residues. V lost 2 bases and J 6 bases, leaving 8 bases between the germline ends. Germline V gene data show CDR1 as MNHNY and CDR2 as SVGAGI (reference sequence). The CDR3 DNA sequence: TGTGCCAGCAGTTACCAGGGTGCTCAGCCCCAGCATTTT. This encodes CASSYQGAQPQHF.

V usage is TRBV5-4 and J usage is TRBJ2-7; D is perhaps TRBD1 (6 bases). V was shortened by 4 bases and J by 1 base, with 12 bases between the two germline ends. This CDR3 spans 14 amino acids. In germline, CDR1 is SGHNT, CDR2 YYREEE (reference sequence). CDR3 loop: CASSPTGVSYEQYF. CDR3 sequence (DNA): TGTGCCAGCAGCCCGACAGGAGTTTCCTACGAGCAGTACTTC.

Details on this clone: At the DNA level, this CDR3 is encoded by other sequences in the same sample as well. The V call is TRBV7-2, the J call TRBJ1-2, with 7 bases that match TRBD1. V shed 2 bases, J shed 0 bases, and the junction held 12 bases outside the gene matches. The CDR3 contains 18 residues. Germline V gene data show CDR1 as SGHTA and CDR2 as FQGNSA. This CDR3 is CASSLISHWDSPNYGYTF. Here the CDR3 DNA reads TGTGCCAGCAGCTTAATATCACATTGGGACAGCCCTAACTATGGCTACACCTTC.

The chain has TRBV18 and TRBJ2-5, with D possibly being TRBD1 (6 bases). Looked up from germline, CDR1 is KGHSH and CDR2 is LQKENI. V was shortened by 6 bases and J by 2 bases, with 16 bases between the two germline ends. The CDR3 is made up of 15 amino acids. The CDR3 protein is CASSDVQGPQETQYF. The CDR3 DNA reads TGTGCCAGCTCCGATGTACAGGGCCCACAAGAGACCCAGTACTTC.

This clone was found a few times. The chain combines TRBV7-9 with TRBJ2-7, with D possibly being TRBD1 (6 bases). V was cut by 5 bases and J by 5 bases, with 13 bases left in between. The CDR3 contains 13 residues. Germline-derived CDR1 and CDR2 are SEHNR and FQNEAQ (reference sequence). The CDR3 reads CASSITGYDEQYF. The CDR3 region has the DNA TGTGCCAGCAGCATAACAGGGTACGACGAGCAGTACTTC.

J is TRBJ2-7 and V is TRBV6-6; 9 positions match TRBD2. This CDR3 contains 16 residues. Germline V CDR1 and CDR2: MNHNY, SVGAGI (reference sequence). The trim removed 2 bases at V and 1 base at J, leaving 6 bases unmatched. CDR3 sequence: CASSYGGAGGSYEQYF. The DNA for the CDR3 is TGTGCCAGCAGTTACGGGGGGGCGGGAGGGTCCTACGAGCAGTACTTC.

The V and J genes are TRBV6-1 and TRBJ2-2; possible D gene TRBD1, 6 bases. The V end was cut by 5 bases, the J end by 6 bases, with 13 bases between. The CDR3 is made up of 14 amino acids. Per the germline V gene, CDR1 is MNHNS and CDR2 is SASEGT. This chain's CDR3 is CASSRGGFSGELFF. The CDR3 coding sequence is TGTGCCAGCAGTCGAGGGGGATTTTCCGGGGAGCTGTTTTTT.

The chain uses TRBV7-2 and TRBJ1-5; D is unclear. Trimming left V 1 base short and J 4 bases short, with 11 bases between. The V gene's germline CDR1 is SGHTA and CDR2 FQGNSA. The CDR3 length is 15 residues. CDR3 residues: CASSLVDRGNQPQHF. CDR3 DNA sequence: TGTGCCAGCAGCTTAGTCGACCGAGGAAATCAGCCCCAGCATTTT.

The chain uses TRBV28 and TRBJ2-3, with 10 bases lining up with TRBD2. This CDR3 has 15 residues. The germline V gene has CDR1 MDHEN and CDR2 SYDVKM. V lost 3 bases and J lost 3; bases outside the gene matches: 3. In nucleotides, the CDR3 is TGTGCCAGCAGTTTGCAGCGGGGGGGTACAGATACGCAGTATTTT. It codes for CASSLQRGGTDTQYF.

The rearrangement links TRBV7-9 to TRBJ1-2, with 7 bases matching TRBD1. Trimming at V came to 3 bases and at J to 7 bases, leaving 8 bases not matched to a gene. From germline, CDR1 is SEHNR and CDR2 FQNEAQ (reference sequence). The CDR3 totals 14 residues. CDR3 in amino acids: CASSFGTDVIGYTF. In nucleotides, the CDR3 is TGTGCCAGCAGCTTCGGGACAGATGTTATTGGCTACACCTTC.